One sample yielded the 5 T cell receptor beta chains listed below, sequenced in a study of blood T cell repertoires in COVID-19. The assay was immunoSEQ multiplex PCR, and TCRdb's table has in-frame clones only and misses some. The sample has 150,000 or so clones, 84% seen once. The sequenced sample was peripheral blood. Every receptor here comes from an older woman with acute or convalescent COVID-19.

This chain uses TRBV15 with TRBJ1-6, with 8 bases identical to TRBD1. The CDR3 is 15 residues long. Germline values: CDR1 LNHNV, CDR2 YYDKDF (reference sequence). J gave up 3 bases and V 4 bases, and 2 bases lay outside the gene matches. CDR3 DNA sequence: TGTGCCACCAGCATGGGGACAGGCTATAATTCACCCCTCCACTTT. Protein: CATSMGTGYNSPLHF.

This clone was detected many times. The chain carries TRBV5-8 and TRBJ2-1; 14 nucleotides line up with TRBD2. V lost 6 bases, J lost 8 bases, and 10 bases stayed unmatched. This CDR3 has 16 residues. Germline CDR1 is SGHTS and CDR2 is YDEGEE. CDR3 nucleotides: TGTGCCAGCATCCTCGGGACTAGCGGGAGTTTCGATGAGCAGTTCTTC. This gives the protein CASILGTSGSFDEQFF.

V usage is TRBV29-1 and J usage is TRBJ1-3; 7 bases are a match to TRBD1. The CDR3 sequence is 13 residues long. With 7 bases clipped from V and 4 bases from J, the junction kept 7 bases outside the gene matches. The germline V gene has CDR1 SQVTM and CDR2 ANQGSEA. This chain's CDR3 is CSAVPGQGNTIYF. The CDR3 nucleotides read TGCAGCGCCGTCCCGGGACAGGGAAACACCATATATTTT.

V and J are TRBV18 and TRBJ1-2; 7 bases fit TRBD1. The J segment lost 0 bases and the V segment lost 3 bases, leaving 7 bases of the junction unmatched. The CDR3 loop spans 16 amino acids. Per the germline V gene, CDR1 is KGHSH and CDR2 is LQKENI. Here the CDR3 DNA reads TGTGCCAGCTCACCGATAGGGACAGCTGCTAACTATGGCTACACCTTC. The encoded protein is CASSPIGTAANYGYTF.

The V call is TRBV3-1 (or the pseudogene TRBV3-2), the J call TRBJ2-7; TRBD2 agrees at 7 bases. The CDR3 loop spans 16 amino acids. J was trimmed by 0 bases and V by 4 bases; bases with no gene match: 9. CDR1 is LGHDT and CDR2 is YNNKEL in the germline V gene (reference sequence). In nucleotides, the CDR3 is TGTGCCAGCAGCCGGCCGGGGGGAGTAAGCTCCTACGAGCAGTACTTC. It translates to CASSRPGGVSSYEQYF.